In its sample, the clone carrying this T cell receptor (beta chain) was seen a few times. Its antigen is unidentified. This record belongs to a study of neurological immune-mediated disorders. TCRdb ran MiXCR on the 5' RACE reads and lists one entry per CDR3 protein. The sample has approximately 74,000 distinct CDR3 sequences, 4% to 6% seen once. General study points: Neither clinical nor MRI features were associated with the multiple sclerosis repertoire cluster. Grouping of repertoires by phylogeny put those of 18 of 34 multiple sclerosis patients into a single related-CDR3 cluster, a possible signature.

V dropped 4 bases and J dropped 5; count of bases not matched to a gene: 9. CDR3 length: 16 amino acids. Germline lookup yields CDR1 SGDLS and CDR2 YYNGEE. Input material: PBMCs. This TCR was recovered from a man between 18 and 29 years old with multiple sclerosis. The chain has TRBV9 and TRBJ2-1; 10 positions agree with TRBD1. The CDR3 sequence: CASSSRTGGLDNEQFF. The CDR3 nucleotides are TGTGCCAGCAGCTCGCGGACAGGGGGTCTGGACAATGAGCAGTTCTTC. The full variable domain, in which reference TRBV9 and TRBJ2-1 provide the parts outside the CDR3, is DSGVTQTPKHLITATGQRVTLRCSPRSGDLSVYWYQQSLDQGLQFLIQYYNGEERAKGNILERFSAQQFPDLHSELNLSSLELGDSALYFCASSSRTGGLDNEQFFGPGTRLTVL.